These 32 T cell receptor beta chains were all obtained from the same sample, sequenced in a study of naive and memory T cell subsets. An equimolar mix of two oligonucleotides served as the beta constant-region primer for TRBC1 and TRBC2. Ligated cDNA was amplified by four rounds of PCR with nested alpha and beta constant-region primers and SP2. TCRdb itself ran the UMI-ligation and nested PCR reads through MiXCR, one entry per CDR3 protein. The sample contains over 30,000 distinct CDR3 sequences, less than 20% of which appear only once. The material sequenced was effector memory CD4+ T cells from blood. Indicated subset: effector memory, CD45RA- CD27-. These receptors all come from a human donor in good health.

This clonotype was picked up a small number of times. The genes are TRBV19 and TRBJ2-1; 7 nucleotides align to TRBD2. V was clipped by 2 bases and J by 6 bases; unmatched bases: 10. This CDR3 region has 16 residues. The germline CDR1 and CDR2 sequences are LNHDA and SQIVND (reference sequence). CDR3 residues: CASSIYLRETSNEQFF. As DNA, the CDR3 is TGTGCCAGTAGTATATACTTGCGGGAGACCTCCAATGAGCAGTTCTTC.

The chain combines TRBV19 with TRBJ1-5; 7 nucleotides agree with TRBD1. Germline V lookup: CDR1 LNHDA, CDR2 SQIVND (reference sequence). The V segment lost 4 bases and the J segment 3 bases; nucleotides outside the gene matches: 6. The CDR3 length is 15 residues. The CDR3 DNA reads as TGTGCCAGTAGTAGGCATGACAGGGACAATCAGCCCCAGCATTTT. Protein sequence: CASSRHDRDNQPQHF.

This clonotype was recorded at least ten times. The CDR3 region has the DNA TGTGCCAGCAGCCAAGAGGGGGGGCTTGGTCAGCCCCAGCATTTT. Protein sequence: CASSQEGGLGQPQHF. The V gene is TRBV3-1, the J gene TRBJ1-5; maybe TRBD1 (6 bases). Trimming left V 0 bases short and J 6 bases short, with 12 bases between. Germline V gene data show CDR1 as LGHDT and CDR2 as YNNKEL (reference sequence). The CDR3 spans 15 residues.

The chain combines TRBV28 with TRBJ1-1; TRBD1 matches 11 bases. This CDR3 contains 17 residues. Germline trimming cut 4 bases from V and 3 bases from J; bases unmatched to any gene: 10. CDR1 and CDR2 (germline): MDHEN, SYDVKM. The CDR3 coding sequence is TGTGCCAGCAGTTCTACATCGGACAGGGGGCGAGACACTGAAGCTTTCTTT. As protein: CASSSTSDRGRDTEAFF.

By sample fraction, this clonotype is medium-sized. The chain recombines TRBV7-8 with TRBJ1-1, with D possibly being TRBD1 (5 bases). The CDR3 is 14 residues long. V shed 8 bases and J shed 2 bases, with 15 bases lying between them. Germline CDR1 is SGHVS and CDR2 is FQNEAQ. The CDR3 here is CASQLKTGNTEAFF. The DNA for the CDR3 is TGTGCCAGCCAGCTAAAAACAGGCAACACTGAAGCTTTCTTT.

This clonotype was found once. This sequence joins TRBV5-1 and TRBJ2-5, with D perhaps being TRBD1 or TRBD2 (5 bases each). The germline V and J ends were trimmed by 4 bases and 2 bases, with 12 bases remaining between them. Germline assignment: CDR1 SGHRS and CDR2 YFSETQ. The CDR3 is 14 amino acids. CDR3 nucleotides: TGCGCCAGCAGCCCCGGGGCCATACAAGAGACCCAGTACTTC. The encoded protein is CASSPGAIQETQYF.

The chain has TRBV7-6 and TRBJ2-7; the match to TRBD2 covers 11 bases. Trimming at V came to 1 base and at J to 7 bases, leaving 9 bases not matched to a gene. This CDR3 region has 16 residues. Germline V gene lookup returns CDR1 SGHVS and CDR2 FNYEAQ. The CDR3 here is CASSLETSGTSGEQYF. The CDR3 nucleotides are TGTGCCAGCAGCTTAGAGACTAGCGGGACCTCAGGGGAGCAGTACTTC.

This clonotype was picked up a small number of times. The chain carries TRBV9 and TRBJ2-1; no clear D. CDR1 SGDLS and CDR2 YYNGEE come from the germline V gene. Trimming shortened V by 0 bases and J by 6 bases, and 19 bases separated the two germline ends. The CDR3 covers 17 residues. The CDR3 DNA is TGTGCCAGCAGCGTAGCATCAAGGAGCCTTCGCGGCAATGAGCAGTTCTTC. It specifies CASSVASRSLRGNEQFF.

This clonotype was observed at least ten times. This chain links TRBV20-1 with TRBJ2-1, with TRBD1 identical over 7 bases. CDR3 length: 13 amino acids. Germline CDR1 is DFQATT and CDR2 is SNEGSKA (reference sequence). V lost 5 bases to trimming and J lost 0 bases; unmatched junction nucleotides: 1. The CDR3 protein is CSAYRGSYNEQFF. The CDR3 DNA is TGCAGTGCTTACAGGGGCTCCTACAATGAGCAGTTCTTC.

In its sample, this clonotype was seen a few times. The genes are TRBV5-5 and TRBJ2-3, with 9 nucleotides matching TRBD1. With V trimmed by 0 bases and J by 3 bases, 8 bases remained unmatched. CDR1 is SGHKS and CDR2 is YYEKEE in the germline V gene (reference sequence). This CDR3 contains 17 residues. In nucleotides, the CDR3 is TGTGCCAGCAGCTTGGCCTCGGGACAGGGTAGGACAGATACGCAGTATTTT. Translation: CASSLASGQGRTDTQYF.

Written as DNA, the CDR3 is TGTGCCAGCAGCGCCGGGACCGCTCTCTCTGGAAACACCATATATTTT. It yields the protein CASSAGTALSGNTIYF. The rearrangement links TRBV3-1 to TRBJ1-3, with TRBD1 as a possible D gene (5 bases). V was pared by 5 bases and J by 0 bases, with 14 bases between. In germline, CDR1 is LGHDT, CDR2 YNNKEL (reference sequence). The CDR3 covers 16 residues.

This clonotype was observed many times. The chain recombines TRBV28 with TRBJ1-2, with 8 nucleotides matching TRBD1. The germline gives CDR1 MDHEN, CDR2 SYDVKM. CDR3 size: 16 residues. Losses at the gene ends were 5 bases for V and 1 base for J; bases not matched to a gene: 9. The CDR3 DNA reads as TGTGCCAGCAGTCTCGGACAGGGCACCCTTAACTATGGCTACACCTTC. Protein product: CASSLGQGTLNYGYTF.

This clonotype was seen a handful of times. The chain combines TRBV7-8 with TRBJ1-5, with D possibly being TRBD1 (5 bases). Germline CDR1 is SGHVS and CDR2 is FQNEAQ. CDR3 length: 15 amino acids. The germline V and J ends were trimmed by 3 bases and 2 bases, with 11 bases remaining between them. The CDR3 bases are TGTGCCAGCAGCTTCCTAGGGGTTGGCAATCAGCCCCAGCATTTT. Amino acids: CASSFLGVGNQPQHF.

This clonotype is medium-sized by share. The V gene is TRBV7-2, the J gene TRBJ1-1, with no clear D. The CDR3 runs 15 residues. CDR1 is SGHTA, CDR2 FQGNSA, per germline. Between the trimmed V and J ends, which lost 4 bases and 3 bases, there was a span of 15 bases. The CDR3 sequence: CASSSRIGWDTEAFF. The CDR3 DNA reads TGTGCCAGCAGCTCTCGTATTGGCTGGGACACTGAAGCTTTCTTT.

V usage is TRBV11-2 and J usage is TRBJ2-7; TRBD2 agrees at 7 bases. Trimming took 3 bases from V and 6 from J; bases not matched to a gene: 8. Per germline, CDR1 SGHAT and CDR2 FQNNGV. The CDR3 runs to 14 residues. The CDR3 coding sequence is TGTGCCAGCAGCTTTTTGGCGGGAGCCGGCGAGCAGTACTTC. It codes for CASSFLAGAGEQYF.

This clonotype was found many times. Sequence at one end of the junction differs from germline and may be a read error. The chain links TRBV20-1 to TRBJ1-2; the match to TRBD1 covers 7 bases. CDR1 DFQATT and CDR2 SNEGSKA come from the germline V gene (reference sequence). The CDR3 covers 14 residues. The DNA of the CDR3 is TGCAGTGCTAGACGGACCGGGACAGCCTCTAGGGTACCCTTC. Translated, it gives CSARRTGTASRVPF.

The CDR3 DNA is TGTGCCAGCAGTCACAGGGAGTCCAAAAACATTCAGTACTTC. Translation gives CASSHRESKNIQYF. The rearrangement links TRBV12-3 or TRBV12-4 to TRBJ2-4; D perhaps matches TRBD1 (6 bases). The CDR3 sequence is 14 residues long. The V gene lost 5 bases and the J gene lost 2 bases, with 10 bases spanning the gap.

There are a few counts of this clonotype. V is TRBV11-2 and J is TRBJ1-3; the D gene is possibly TRBD1 (5 bases). CDR1 is SGHAT and CDR2 is FQNNGV in the germline V gene. The CDR3 is made up of 16 amino acids. V lost 0 bases and J 4 bases, leaving 13 bases between the germline ends. CDR3 residues: CASSLDFGGYGNTIYF. As DNA, the CDR3 is TGTGCCAGCAGCTTAGATTTCGGGGGTTACGGAAACACCATATATTTT.

The sample holds a few counts of this clonotype. The chain combines TRBV7-8 with TRBJ1-6; 7 bases align to TRBD1. Per the germline V gene, CDR1 is SGHVS and CDR2 is FQNEAQ. The CDR3 runs to 15 residues. V lost 2 bases, J lost 6 bases, and 4 bases stayed unmatched. In DNA form, the CDR3 reads TGTGCCAGCAGCTTATCGACAGGGCTTAATTCACCCCTCCACTTT. Translated: CASSLSTGLNSPLHF.

V usage is TRBV20-1 and J usage is TRBJ2-1, with TRBD2 matching over 8 bases. The CDR3 contains 13 residues. CDR1 and CDR2 from the germline V gene are DFQATT and SNEGSKA (reference sequence). V lost 6 bases and J lost 2; bases outside the gene matches: 3. The CDR3 nucleotides read TGCAGTGCCAGCGGGAGAACCTACAATGAGCAGTTCTTC. It encodes CSASGRTYNEQFF.

The chain is built from TRBV27 and TRBJ2-5; 10 bases match TRBD1. CDR1 is MNHEY and CDR2 is SMNVEV in the germline V gene (reference sequence). Unmatched junction bases numbered 7, after V lost 5 bases and J lost 4 bases. This CDR3 has 15 residues. CDR3: CASSRRQGAGETQYF. The CDR3 region has the DNA TGTGCCAGCAGTCGTCGACAGGGGGCAGGAGAGACCCAGTACTTC.

This chain links TRBV6-2 or TRBV6-3 with TRBJ1-5; 11 positions agree with TRBD1. Trimming cost V 5 bases and J 1 base; bases outside gene matches: 10. This CDR3 is 18 amino acids long. Germline V gene lookup returns CDR1 MNHEY and CDR2 SVGEGT. CDR3 protein: CASSPGTGGMWSNQPQHF. The CDR3 bases are TGTGCCAGCAGTCCTGGGACAGGGGGAATGTGGAGCAATCAGCCCCAGCATTTT.

This clonotype has a handful of counts. V and J are TRBV6-2 or TRBV6-3 and TRBJ1-2; no clear D. The CDR3 is made up of 12 amino acids. V lost 5 bases and J lost 4, with 8 bases in between. CDR1 is MNHEY, CDR2 SVGEGT, per germline. As DNA, the CDR3 is TGTGCCAGCAGTATGCGGGTCTATGGCTACACCTTC. Amino acids: CASSMRVYGYTF.

This clonotype was detected only a few times. The chain combines TRBV28 with TRBJ2-1, with TRBD2 matching over 9 bases. CDR1 MDHEN and CDR2 SYDVKM come from the germline V gene. The CDR3 consists of 16 residues. V trimming: 1 base; J trimming: 2 bases; junction bases outside the gene matches: 3. The CDR3 loop reads CASSLYAGGAYNEQFF. The CDR3 DNA is TGTGCCAGCAGTTTATATGCGGGAGGGGCCTACAATGAGCAGTTCTTC.

The V and J genes are TRBV12-5 and TRBJ2-7; no firm D call. Looked up from germline, CDR1 is LGHNT and CDR2 is FRNRAP. The CDR3 totals 14 residues. With 7 bases removed from V and 5 bases from J, the gap between germline ends came to 18 bases. The CDR3 is CASALTLSEDEQYF. In DNA form, the CDR3 reads TGTGCTAGTGCTTTAACCCTATCTGAGGACGAGCAGTACTTC.

This clonotype was observed a few times. This chain joins TRBV6-5 and TRBJ2-4; 7 nucleotides align to TRBD1. Trimming took 10 bases from V and 5 from J; bases not matched to a gene: 5. The CDR3 has 12 amino acids. The germline gives CDR1 MNHEY, CDR2 SVGAGI. This chain's CDR3 is CATEGQQNIQYF. CDR3 sequence (DNA): TGTGCCACCGAGGGACAGCAAAACATTCAGTACTTC.

The sample holds a few counts of this clonotype. The CDR3 sequence is CATSRGGQGGYSNYGYTF. The CDR3 coding sequence is TGTGCCACCAGCAGAGGCGGACAGGGAGGTTACTCTAACTATGGCTACACCTTC. This chain uses TRBV15 with TRBJ1-2, with 8 bases identical to TRBD1. CDR3 length: 18 residues. The trim removed 1 base at V and 0 bases at J, leaving 10 bases unmatched. The germline CDR1 and CDR2 sequences are LNHNV and YYDKDF (reference sequence).

The DNA for the CDR3 is TGTGCCAGCAGCACCAGAGCAGGAAATTCACCCCTCCACTTT. Its protein product is CASSTRAGNSPLHF. This chain uses TRBV12-3 or TRBV12-4 with TRBJ1-6; D gene ambiguous. Trimming took 6 bases from V and 7 from J, leaving 13 bases between them. The CDR3 totals 14 residues.

The genes are TRBV6-2 or TRBV6-3 and TRBJ2-5; no reliable D call. Germline V gene sequence: CDR1 MNHEY, CDR2 SVGEGT. The V gene lost 5 bases and the J gene lost 2 bases, with 3 bases spanning the gap. CDR3 length: 11 residues. The CDR3 DNA is TGTGCCAGCAGTCTTCAAGAGACCCAGTACTTC. Its protein is CASSLQETQYF.

This clonotype was counted only a few times. The CDR3 loop reads CASSQIGLAGNDNEQFF. The DNA for the CDR3 is TGCGCCAGCAGCCAAATCGGACTAGCGGGAAACGACAATGAGCAGTTCTTC. The chain couples TRBV4-1 to TRBJ2-1; 12 bases are a match to TRBD2. From germline, CDR1 is MGHRA and CDR2 YSYEKL. V lost 2 bases, J lost 5 bases, and 7 bases stayed unmatched. The CDR3 is made up of 17 amino acids.

In its sample, this clonotype was seen many times. The chain carries TRBV14 and TRBJ1-5; tentatively, D is TRBD1 (5 bases). The V gene's germline CDR1 is SGHDN and CDR2 FVKESK. The CDR3 covers 16 residues. V gave up 0 bases and J gave up 4 bases, with 13 bases separating them. This CDR3 is CASSQDLPGPNQPQHF. The CDR3 nucleotides read TGTGCCAGCAGCCAAGATCTACCAGGGCCTAATCAGCCCCAGCATTTT.

The sample holds many counts of this clonotype. The V and J genes are TRBV29-1 and TRBJ1-2; 10 bases match TRBD1. Germline V gene lookup returns CDR1 SQVTM and CDR2 ANQGSEA. The CDR3 length is 13 residues. V lost 3 bases and J lost 8; bases outside the gene matches: 6. DNA of the CDR3: TGCAGCGTTGAGGGGACAGGGGTTGGCGGCTACACCTTC. Translating it yields CSVEGTGVGGYTF. The complete variable domain, with remaining parts taken from reference TRBV29-1 and TRBJ1-2, reads SAVISQKPSRDICQRGTSLTIQCQVDSQVTMMFWYRQQPGQSLTLIATANQGSEATYESGFVIDKFPISRPNLTFSTLTVSNMSPEDSSIYLCSVEGTGVGGYTFGSGTRLTVV.